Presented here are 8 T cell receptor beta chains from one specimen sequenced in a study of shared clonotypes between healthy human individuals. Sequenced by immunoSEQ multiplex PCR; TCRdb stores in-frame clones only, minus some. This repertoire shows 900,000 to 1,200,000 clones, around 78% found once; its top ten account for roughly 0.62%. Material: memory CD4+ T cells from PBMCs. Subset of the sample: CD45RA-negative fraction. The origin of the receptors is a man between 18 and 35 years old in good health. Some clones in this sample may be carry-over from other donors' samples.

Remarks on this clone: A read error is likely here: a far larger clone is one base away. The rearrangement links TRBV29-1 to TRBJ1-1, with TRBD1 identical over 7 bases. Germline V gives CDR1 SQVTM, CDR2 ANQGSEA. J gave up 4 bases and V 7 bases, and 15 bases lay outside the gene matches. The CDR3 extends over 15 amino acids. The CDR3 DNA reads TGCAGCGCGGGGACAGAGTGGGGGATGGGCACTGAAGCTTTCTTT. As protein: CSAGTEWGMGTEAFF.

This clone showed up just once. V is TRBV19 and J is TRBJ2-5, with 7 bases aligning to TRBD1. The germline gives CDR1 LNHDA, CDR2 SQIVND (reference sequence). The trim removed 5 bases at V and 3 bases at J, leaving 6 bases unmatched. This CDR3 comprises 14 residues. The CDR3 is CASSEGAVEETQYF. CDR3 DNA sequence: TGTGCCAGTAGTGAGGGGGCGGTGGAAGAGACCCAGTACTTC.

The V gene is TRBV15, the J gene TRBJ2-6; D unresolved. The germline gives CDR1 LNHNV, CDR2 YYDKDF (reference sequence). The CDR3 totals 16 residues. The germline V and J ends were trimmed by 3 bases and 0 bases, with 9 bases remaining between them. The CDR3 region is CATSRADPSGANVLTF. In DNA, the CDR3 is TGTGCCACCAGCAGGGCGGACCCCTCTGGGGCCAACGTCCTGACTTTC.

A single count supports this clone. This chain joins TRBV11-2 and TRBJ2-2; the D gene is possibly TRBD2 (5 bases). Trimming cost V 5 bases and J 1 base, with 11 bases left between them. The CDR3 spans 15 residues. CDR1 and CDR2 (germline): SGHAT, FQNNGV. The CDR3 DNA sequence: TGTGCCAGCAGCCCCGGACTCCTGAACACCGGGGAGCTGTTTTTT. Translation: CASSPGLLNTGELFF.

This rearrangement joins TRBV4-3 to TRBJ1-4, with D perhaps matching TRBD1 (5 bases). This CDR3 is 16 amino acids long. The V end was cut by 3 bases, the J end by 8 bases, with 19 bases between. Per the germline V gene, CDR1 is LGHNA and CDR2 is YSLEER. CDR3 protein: CASSQSRGARREKLFF. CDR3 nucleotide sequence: TGCGCCAGCAGCCAGAGTAGAGGGGCCCGACGGGAAAAACTGTTTTTT.

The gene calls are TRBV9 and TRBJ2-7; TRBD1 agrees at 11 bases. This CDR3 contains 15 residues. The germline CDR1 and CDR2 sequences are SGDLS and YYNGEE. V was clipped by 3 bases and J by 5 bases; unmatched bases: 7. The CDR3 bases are TGTGCCAGCAGCGCCCGGGACAGGGGGATTGACGAGCAGTACTTC. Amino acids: CASSARDRGIDEQYF.

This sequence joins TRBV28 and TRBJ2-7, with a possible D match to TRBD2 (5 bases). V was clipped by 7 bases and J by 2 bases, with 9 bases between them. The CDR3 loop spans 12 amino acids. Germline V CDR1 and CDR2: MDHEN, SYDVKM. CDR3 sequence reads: CASTVGAYEQYF. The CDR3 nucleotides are TGTGCCAGCACAGTCGGGGCCTACGAGCAGTACTTC. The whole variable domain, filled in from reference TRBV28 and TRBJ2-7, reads DVKVTQSSRYLVKRTGEKVFLECVQDMDHENMFWYRQDPGLGLRLIYFSYDVKMKEKGDIPEGYSVSREKKERFSLILESASTNQTSMYLCASTVGAYEQYFGPGTRLTVT.

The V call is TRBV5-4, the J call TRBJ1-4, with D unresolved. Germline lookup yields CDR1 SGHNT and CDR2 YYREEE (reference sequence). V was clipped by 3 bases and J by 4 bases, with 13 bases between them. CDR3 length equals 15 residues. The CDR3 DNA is TGTGCCAGCAGCTCGCGCCCGCAAGTTAATGAAAAACTGTTTTTT. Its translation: CASSSRPQVNEKLFF.